This TCR beta chain appears in the sequencing data of a study of T cell changes during pregnancy in multiple sclerosis. Libraries were prepared by immunoSEQ multiplex PCR; TCRdb keeps only in-frame clonotypes and omits some of them. This table holds around 34,000 clones, 90% found once. This CDR3 is built from 14 residues. V was cut by 5 bases and J by 1 base, with 12 bases left in between. Per the germline V gene, CDR1 is MDHEN and CDR2 is SYDVKM. V and J are TRBV28 and TRBJ2-7; a possible D gene is TRBD2 (6 bases). The TCR comes from a female donor with multiple sclerosis, enrolled in a pregnancy study. Sequenced here: CD8+ T cells from peripheral blood mononuclear cells, sampled in the first trimester of pregnancy. CDR3 DNA sequence: TGTGCCAGCAGTCTCCCTGGGGGGTCCTACGAGCAGTACTTC. Protein product: CASSLPGGSYEQYF.